Reported below is one TCR beta chain. The source of the sample is a study of blood T cell repertoires in COVID-19. Study-level information: PBMCs, B-cell-depleted T cells, or T cells provided the cDNA or gDNA that made up the material.

Trimming left V 3 bases short and J 1 base short, with 9 bases between. Germline lookup yields CDR1 LNHDA and CDR2 SQIVND (reference sequence). CDR3 length: 14 residues. Some clones are missing from TCRdb's copy, which holds only in-frame ones; the method was immunoSEQ multiplex PCR. The data show about 260,000 clones, 85% to 90% seen once. This TCR derives from a woman between 40 and 55 years old with acute or convalescent COVID-19. The chain couples TRBV19 to TRBJ1-2, with a weak D call TRBD1 (6 bases). Sample: peripheral blood. The CDR3 loop reads CASSIQDSNYGYTF. In DNA form, the CDR3 reads TGTGCCAGTAGTATTCAGGACAGTAACTATGGCTACACCTTC. Full variable domain (rest looked up from reference TRBV19 and TRBJ1-2): DGGITQSPKYLFRKEGQNVTLSCEQNLNHDAMYWYRQDPGQGLRLIYYSQIVNDFQKGDIAEGYSVSREKKESFPLTVTSAQKNPTAFYLCASSIQDSNYGYTFGSGTRLTVV.